This TCR beta chain comes out of a study of patients and donors after allogeneic stem cell transplantation. TCRdb re-called the RT-PCR reads through MiXCR, storing one row per CDR3 protein. The sample lists roughly 880,000 distinct CDR3 sequences, 18% seen once, with about 6% in the top ten. This clonotype occurred a few times. The TCR comes from a human donor who was either an allogeneic HSCT recipient or a stem cell or donor lymphocyte infusion donor (not recorded which). It is not recorded whose cells these are; they may come from a transplant donor. The sequencing input was blood, either unsorted or a sorted T cell fraction (not recorded which).

The CDR3 region has the DNA TGCAGTGCTAGATCAACGCGGGAGTTGGTCTACAATGAGCAGTTCTTC. It yields the protein CSARSTRELVYNEQFF. The chain has TRBV20-1 and TRBJ2-1; 7 nucleotides agree with TRBD2. The CDR3 has 16 residues. The J segment lost 3 bases and the V segment lost 2 bases, leaving 10 bases of the junction unmatched. The germline V gene encodes CDR1 DFQATT and CDR2 SNEGSKA (reference sequence).